These 17 T cell receptor beta chains originate from one sample sequenced in a study of blood T cell repertoires in COVID-19. The data were produced by immunoSEQ multiplex PCR, yet TCRdb's version contains in-frame clones alone and is incomplete. This repertoire shows about 80,000 clones, 75% to 85% found once; its top ten account for about 12%. The sequenced sample consisted of peripheral blood. These receptor sequences come from a woman in her thirties or forties with active or convalescent COVID-19.

The chain carries TRBV6-2 or TRBV6-3 and TRBJ2-3, with D possibly being TRBD2 (7 bases). The germline CDR1 and CDR2 sequences are MNHEY and SVGEGT. V was clipped by 0 bases and J by 2 bases, with 21 bases between them. This CDR3 is 19 amino acids long. CDR3 nucleotide sequence: TGTGCCAGCAGTTACTCGATCCCTAGTCAGGGGAGGGTCACAGATACGCAGTATTTT. Translation gives CASSYSIPSQGRVTDTQYF.

V gene TRBV4-3 combines with J gene TRBJ2-5; D is possibly TRBD1 (5 bases). Germline V gene lookup returns CDR1 LGHNA and CDR2 YSLEER. Trimming stripped 0 bases from V and 2 bases from J, with 10 bases between. This CDR3 is built from 15 residues. CDR3: CASSQDLTAQETQYF. CDR3 bases: TGCGCCAGCAGCCAAGATTTGACAGCACAAGAGACCCAGTACTTC.

The J gene is TRBJ2-3, the V gene TRBV9, with 12 bases identical to TRBD2. The junction had 4 bases not matched to a gene; V was cut back by 2 bases and J by 3 bases. The CDR3 is 16 amino acids. From germline, CDR1 is SGDLS and CDR2 YYNGEE. The CDR3 nucleotides are TGTGCCAGCAGCGTCCTAGCGGGGGGGCCGACAGATACGCAGTATTTT. Residues: CASSVLAGGPTDTQYF.

The chain employs TRBV15 and TRBJ2-1, with TRBD1 identical over 7 bases. Trimming cost V 0 bases and J 6 bases; bases outside gene matches: 5. Germline assignment: CDR1 LNHNV and CDR2 YYDKDF (reference sequence). The CDR3 extends over 15 amino acids. In DNA form, the CDR3 reads TGTGCCACCAGCAGAGATTCGGGACAGATCAATGAGCAGTTCTTC. This translates into CATSRDSGQINEQFF. Full variable domain (remainder filled in from reference TRBV15 and TRBJ2-1): DAMVIQNPRYQVTQFGKPVTLSCSQTLNHNVMYWYQQKSSQAPKLLFHYYDKDFNNEADTPDNFQSRRPNTSFCFLDIRSPGLGDTAMYLCATSRDSGQINEQFFGPGTRLTVL.

The chain couples TRBV10-3 to TRBJ2-7, with D hard to call. Germline V gene data show CDR1 as ENHRY and CDR2 as SYGVKD. The length of the CDR3 is 13 residues. With 3 bases removed from V and 3 bases from J, the gap between germline ends came to 9 bases. CDR3 residues: CAISDNIYYEQYF. In DNA form, the CDR3 reads TGTGCCATCAGTGATAACATTTACTACGAGCAGTACTTC.

The chain employs TRBV18 and TRBJ2-2; 12 positions match TRBD1. CDR3 size: 17 residues. The V gene's germline CDR1 is KGHSH and CDR2 LQKENI. J lost 5 bases, V lost 4 bases, and 8 bases had no gene match. The CDR3 DNA sequence: TGTGCCAGCTCACGACTCCGGGGACAGGGGGCGACCGGGGAGCTGTTTTTT. This translates into CASSRLRGQGATGELFF. Together with reference TRBV18 and TRBJ2-2, the CDR3 gives the full variable domain: NAGVMQNPRHLVRRRGQEARLRCSPMKGHSHVYWYRQLPEEGLKFMVYLQKENIIDESGMPKERFSAEFPKEGPSILRIQQVVRGDSAAYFCASSRLRGQGATGELFFGEGSRLTVL.

The chain combines TRBV5-4 with TRBJ2-1; the D gene is possibly TRBD2 (5 bases). Trimming stripped 4 bases from V and 8 bases from J, with 16 bases between. The CDR3 spans 14 residues. Per germline, CDR1 SGHNT and CDR2 YYREEE (reference sequence). This CDR3 is CASSQLRASDEQFF. The CDR3 DNA is TGTGCCAGCAGCCAGCTGAGGGCCTCGGATGAGCAGTTCTTC.

This clone was seen once. The chain joins TRBV28 to TRBJ1-5; TRBD1 might be the D (6 bases). The V end lost 4 bases, the J end lost 3 bases, and 10 bases lay between the germline ends. In germline, CDR1 is MDHEN, CDR2 SYDVKM. There are 14 residues in the CDR3. CDR3 region: CASSSRQVNQPQHF. In DNA, the CDR3 is TGTGCCAGCAGTTCCCGACAGGTCAATCAGCCCCAGCATTTT. The variable domain in full, completed from reference TRBV28 and TRBJ1-5, reads DVKVTQSSRYLVKRTGEKVFLECVQDMDHENMFWYRQDPGLGLRLIYFSYDVKMKEKGDIPEGYSVSREKKERFSLILESASTNQTSMYLCASSSRQVNQPQHFGDGTRLSIL.

The chain couples TRBV2 to TRBJ1-2; 7 bases are a match to TRBD1. Germline V gene lookup returns CDR1 SNHLY and CDR2 FYNNEI. The CDR3 totals 15 residues. V dropped 6 bases and J dropped 3; count of bases not matched to a gene: 10. The chain's CDR3 is CASSENRGPYYGYTF. Written as DNA, the CDR3 is TGTGCCAGCAGCGAAAACAGGGGACCATACTATGGCTACACCTTC.

CDR3 nucleotide sequence: TGCAGCGAAAACTTCCAGGGGGCAGGCTACGAGCAGTACTTC. Its protein is CSENFQGAGYEQYF. The chain couples TRBV29-1 to TRBJ2-7; 8 bases align to TRBD1. The CDR3 has 14 residues. V trimming: 7 bases; J trimming: 3 bases; junction bases outside the gene matches: 11. The germline gives CDR1 SQVTM, CDR2 ANQGSEA.

This chain connects TRBV9 to TRBJ2-2; 10 positions agree with TRBD2. V lost 0 bases, J lost 6 bases, and 5 bases stayed unmatched. The CDR3 is 16 amino acids. Germline-derived CDR1 and CDR2 are SGDLS and YYNGEE. The CDR3 DNA follows: TGTGCCAGCAGCGTAGGGGCTAGCGGGAGTTCCGGGGAGCTGTTTTTT. Residues: CASSVGASGSSGELFF.

This clone was counted a single time. V usage is TRBV29-1 and J usage is TRBJ2-7, with 8 bases that match TRBD1. J gave up 7 bases and V 4 bases, and 12 bases lay outside the gene matches. CDR1 and CDR2 (germline): SQVTM, ANQGSEA. This CDR3 has 14 amino acids. CDR3 DNA: TGCAGCGTTGCAGGTTGGCAGGGGGCAGGGGAGCAGTACTTC. Residues: CSVAGWQGAGEQYF.

The V and J genes are TRBV30 and TRBJ1-5; D remains ambiguous. The ends were cut back, 2 bases at V and 0 bases at J, with 11 bases in the middle. CDR3 length: 15 amino acids. In germline, CDR1 is GTSNPN, CDR2 SVGIG (reference sequence). CDR3 coding DNA: TGTGCCTGGAGTAGAAAGTTCTATAGCAATCAGCCCCAGCATTTT. It encodes CAWSRKFYSNQPQHF.

This clone has a count of ten or more. V is TRBV11-2 and J is TRBJ1-2; D gene unclear. Deletions cut 3 bases from V and 7 bases from J, with 15 bases between. CDR3 size: 14 residues. Germline-derived CDR1 and CDR2 are SGHAT and FQNNGV. CDR3 protein: CASSFGVGPSGYTF. CDR3 nucleotides: TGTGCCAGCAGCTTCGGGGTGGGCCCTTCTGGCTACACCTTC.

This clone was observed once. The chain joins TRBV6-5 to TRBJ2-7; D gene uncertain. Germline values: CDR1 MNHEY, CDR2 SVGAGI. Trimming pared 8 bases from V and 0 bases from J, leaving 5 bases between. The CDR3 is 11 residues long. Here the CDR3 DNA reads TGTGCCAGCGGCAGCTCCTACGAGCAGTACTTC. Its protein is CASGSSYEQYF.

In this sample, this clone turned up a few times. J is TRBJ2-4 and V is TRBV6-2 or TRBV6-3; no reliable D call. This CDR3 has 15 residues. V was clipped by 6 bases and J by 0 bases, with 12 bases between them. From germline, CDR1 is MNHEY and CDR2 SVGEGT. CDR3 DNA: TGTGCCAGCAGCTCTAATACAGTAGCCAAAAACATTCAGTACTTC. This encodes CASSSNTVAKNIQYF.

This chain uses TRBV29-1 with TRBJ1-1; 7 nucleotides agree with TRBD1. The CDR3 length is 14 residues. The germline V gene has CDR1 SQVTM and CDR2 ANQGSEA. J gave up 4 bases and V 6 bases, and 11 bases lay outside the gene matches. The chain's CDR3 is CSVERQGVSTEAFF. The DNA of the CDR3 is TGCAGCGTGGAAAGACAGGGAGTCAGCACTGAAGCTTTCTTT.